This entry features one T cell receptor beta chain sequence. Its antigen is unidentified. This entry is derived from a study of post-analysis software for immune sequencing data. Across the study: Included courses were relapsing-remitting and secondary progressive multiple sclerosis; progressive-relapsing multiple sclerosis was also included.

CDR1 and CDR2 (germline): MGHRA, YSYEKL. This CDR3 spans 17 amino acids. Trimming took 0 bases from V and 7 from J; bases not matched to a gene: 14. Study-level results: F measure grouped same-batch samples tightly together. Several TRBV segments, TRBV5-6, TRBV5-1 and TRBV20-1 among them, were found more frequent in patients than controls. Among multiple sclerosis patients, normalized Chao1 diversity was significantly below that of controls.

cDNA libraries of TCR beta carried unique molecular identifiers. Around 460,000 cDNA molecules came from roughly 1 to 10 million T cells. One entry per CDR3 protein, called by TCRdb with MiXCR from the PCR reads. The repertoire consists of about 500,000 distinct CDR3 sequences, with over 35% occurring once and the leading ten covering around 10%. The chain has TRBV4-1 and TRBJ2-7, with 8 bases lining up with TRBD2. The sequence derives from a girl between 10 and 17 years old with multiple sclerosis. The source material was blood. The CDR3 loop is CASSQDLREGLYNEQYF. The DNA for the CDR3 is TGCGCCAGCAGCCAAGATCTACGGGAGGGCCTCTACAATGAGCAGTACTTC.